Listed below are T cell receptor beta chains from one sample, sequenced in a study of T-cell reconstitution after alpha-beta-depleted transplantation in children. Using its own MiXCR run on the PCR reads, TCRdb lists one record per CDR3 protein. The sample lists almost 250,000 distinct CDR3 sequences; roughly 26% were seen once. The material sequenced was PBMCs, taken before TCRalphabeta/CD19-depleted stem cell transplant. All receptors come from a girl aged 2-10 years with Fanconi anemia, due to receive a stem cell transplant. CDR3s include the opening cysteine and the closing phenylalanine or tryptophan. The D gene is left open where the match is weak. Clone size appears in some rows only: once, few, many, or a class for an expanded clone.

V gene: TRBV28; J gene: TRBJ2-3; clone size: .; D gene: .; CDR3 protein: CASSFTPHRAGWSTDTQYF; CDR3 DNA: TGTGCCAGCAGTTTTACCCCCCACCGGGCGGGATGGAGCACAGATACGCAGTATTTT
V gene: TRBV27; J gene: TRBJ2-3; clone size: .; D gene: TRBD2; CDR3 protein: CASTLVGGLDTQYF; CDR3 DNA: TGTGCCAGCACCCTCGTGGGGGGGTTGGATACGCAGTATTTT
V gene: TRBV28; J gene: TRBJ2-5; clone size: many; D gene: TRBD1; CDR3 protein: CASRRRQGLQETQYF; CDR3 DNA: TGTGCCAGCAGGCGTAGACAGGGCCTCCAAGAGACCCAGTACTTC
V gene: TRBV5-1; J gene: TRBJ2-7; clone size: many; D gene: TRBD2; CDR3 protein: CASSLEGLAVGLEQYF; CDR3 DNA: TGCGCCAGCAGCTTGGAGGGGCTAGCGGTGGGGTTAGAGCAGTACTTC
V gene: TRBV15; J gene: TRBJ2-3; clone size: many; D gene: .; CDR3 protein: CATSRGELPTDTQYF; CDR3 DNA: TGTGCCACCAGCAGAGGCGAACTACCTACAGATACGCAGTATTTT
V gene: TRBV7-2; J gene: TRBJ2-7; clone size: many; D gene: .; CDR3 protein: CASSLGRGDEQYF; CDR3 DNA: TGTGCCAGCAGCTTAGGTCGCGGGGACGAGCAGTACTTC
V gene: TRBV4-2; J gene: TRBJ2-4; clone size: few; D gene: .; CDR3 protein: CASSRLGGVVGEGAKNIQYF; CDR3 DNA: TGTGCCAGCAGCCGCCTGGGGGGAGTCGTAGGAGAGGGGGCCAAAAACATTCAGTACTTC
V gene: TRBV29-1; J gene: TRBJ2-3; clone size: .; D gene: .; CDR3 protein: CSVETGTDTQYF; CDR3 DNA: TGCAGCGTTGAAACAGGCACAGATACGCAGTATTTT
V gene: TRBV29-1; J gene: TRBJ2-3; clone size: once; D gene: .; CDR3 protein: CSVVSGNTQYF; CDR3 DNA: TGCAGCGTAGTTTCAGGGAACACGCAGTATTTT
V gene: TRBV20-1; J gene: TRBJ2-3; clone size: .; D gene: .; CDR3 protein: CSARPPFSTDTQYF; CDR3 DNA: TGCAGTGCTAGGCCCCCTTTTAGCACAGATACGCAGTATTTT
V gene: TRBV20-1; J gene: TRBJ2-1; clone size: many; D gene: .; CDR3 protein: CSARPRGSLRNEQFF; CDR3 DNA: TGCAGTGCTAGACCCAGGGGTTCCCTGAGGAATGAGCAGTTCTTC
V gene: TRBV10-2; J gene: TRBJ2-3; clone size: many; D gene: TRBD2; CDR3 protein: CASSEGAGISTDTQYF; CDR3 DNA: TGCGCCAGCAGCGAAGGAGCGGGAATAAGCACAGATACGCAGTATTTT
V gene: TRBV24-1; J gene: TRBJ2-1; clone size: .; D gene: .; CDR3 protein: CGTSDFGAVYNEQFF; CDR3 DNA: TGTGGGACCAGTGATTTCGGGGCCGTATACAATGAGCAGTTCTTC
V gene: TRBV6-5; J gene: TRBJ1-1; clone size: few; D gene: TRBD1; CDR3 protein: CASSRTGETFF; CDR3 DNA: TGTGCCAGCAGTCGGACAGGGGAGACTTTCTTT
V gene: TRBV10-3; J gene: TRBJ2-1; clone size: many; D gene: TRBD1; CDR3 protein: CAITGGQGGNEQFF; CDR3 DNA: TGTGCCATCACCGGGGGACAGGGGGGCAATGAGCAGTTCTTC
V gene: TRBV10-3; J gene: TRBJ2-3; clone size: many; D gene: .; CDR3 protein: CASNQGGGDTQYF; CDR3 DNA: TGTGCCTCAAATCAGGGGGGAGGAGATACGCAGTATTTT
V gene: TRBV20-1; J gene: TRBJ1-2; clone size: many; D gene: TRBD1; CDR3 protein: CSASTGTGDYGYTF; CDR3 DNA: TGCAGTGCTAGTACCGGGACAGGTGACTATGGCTACACCTTC
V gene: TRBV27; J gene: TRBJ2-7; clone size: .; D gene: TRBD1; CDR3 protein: CASSYGTGIHEQYF; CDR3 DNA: TGTGCCAGCAGTTATGGGACAGGGATTCACGAGCAGTACTTC
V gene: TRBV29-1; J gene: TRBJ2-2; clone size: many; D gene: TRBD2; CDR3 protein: CSVPSGSTGELFF; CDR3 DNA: TGCAGCGTCCCTAGCGGGAGCACCGGGGAGCTGTTTTTT
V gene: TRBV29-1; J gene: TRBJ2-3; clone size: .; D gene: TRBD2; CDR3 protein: CSVASGRVTDTQYF; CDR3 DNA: TGCAGCGTTGCATCGGGGAGGGTGACAGATACGCAGTATTTT
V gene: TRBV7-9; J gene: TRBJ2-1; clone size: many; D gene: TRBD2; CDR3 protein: CASSLEGLAARNEQFF; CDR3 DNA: TGTGCCAGCAGCTTAGAGGGACTAGCGGCAAGAAATGAGCAGTTCTTC
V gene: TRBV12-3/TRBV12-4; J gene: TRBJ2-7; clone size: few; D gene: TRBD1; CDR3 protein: CASSTTTGGYEQYF; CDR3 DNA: TGTGCCAGCAGTACAACCACAGGGGGCTACGAGCAGTACTTC
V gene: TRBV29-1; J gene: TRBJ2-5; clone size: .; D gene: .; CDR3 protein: CSVSTSQETQYF; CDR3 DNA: TGCAGCGTATCGACTAGCCAAGAGACCCAGTACTTC
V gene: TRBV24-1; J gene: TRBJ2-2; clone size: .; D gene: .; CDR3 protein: CATSDLNSPPGELFF; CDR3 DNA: TGTGCCACCAGTGATTTGAACAGCCCTCCCGGGGAGCTGTTTTTT
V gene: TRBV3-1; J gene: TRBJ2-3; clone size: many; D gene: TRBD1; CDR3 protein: CASTIRQGGSTDTQYF; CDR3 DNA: TGTGCCAGCACGATACGACAGGGGGGTTCCACAGATACGCAGTATTTT
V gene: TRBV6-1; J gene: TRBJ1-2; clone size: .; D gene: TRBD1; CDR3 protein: CASSHTDREPVYGYTF; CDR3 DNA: TGTGCCAGCAGCCACACGGACAGGGAACCAGTCTATGGCTACACCTTC
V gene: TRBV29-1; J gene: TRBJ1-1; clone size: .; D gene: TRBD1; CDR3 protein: CSVEYRGLGDEAFF; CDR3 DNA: TGCAGCGTTGAATACAGGGGTCTAGGGGATGAAGCTTTCTTT
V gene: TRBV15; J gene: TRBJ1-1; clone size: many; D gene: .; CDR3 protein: CATSTLLGETEAFF; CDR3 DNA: TGTGCCACCAGCACCCTTTTAGGGGAGACTGAAGCTTTCTTT
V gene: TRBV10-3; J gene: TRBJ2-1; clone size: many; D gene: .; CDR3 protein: CAISRPLGNSTYNEQFF; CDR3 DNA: TGTGCCATCAGTCGACCTTTGGGGAATTCTACCTACAATGAGCAGTTCTTC
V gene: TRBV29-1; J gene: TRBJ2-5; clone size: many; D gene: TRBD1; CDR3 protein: CSAHRGLETQYF; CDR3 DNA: TGCAGCGCTCACAGGGGGCTCGAGACCCAGTACTTC
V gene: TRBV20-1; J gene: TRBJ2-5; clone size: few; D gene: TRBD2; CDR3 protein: CSASSGGEAEETQYF; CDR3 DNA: TGCAGTGCTAGTAGCGGGGGGGAGGCGGAGGAGACCCAGTACTTC
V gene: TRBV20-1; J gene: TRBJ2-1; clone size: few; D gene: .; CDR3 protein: CSARDREQFF; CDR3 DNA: TGCAGTGCTAGAGATCGGGAGCAGTTCTTC
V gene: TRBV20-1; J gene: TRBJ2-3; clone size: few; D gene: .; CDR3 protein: CSARKWVRADTQYF; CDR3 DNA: TGCAGTGCTAGAAAGTGGGTTCGGGCAGATACGCAGTATTTT
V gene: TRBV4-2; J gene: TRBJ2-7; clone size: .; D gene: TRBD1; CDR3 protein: CASSPRDSPIYEQYF; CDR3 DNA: TGTGCCAGCAGCCCACGGGACAGCCCCATCTACGAGCAGTACTTC
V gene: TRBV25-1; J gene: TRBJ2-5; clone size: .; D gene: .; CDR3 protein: CASSEWAGLGQETQYF; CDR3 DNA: TGTGCCAGCAGTGAATGGGCGGGTTTGGGCCAAGAGACCCAGTACTTC
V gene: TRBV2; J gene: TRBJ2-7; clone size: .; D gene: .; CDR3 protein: CASRRLGRDVPYEQYF; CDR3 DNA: TGTGCCAGCAGGAGGTTGGGGCGGGACGTCCCATACGAGCAGTACTTC
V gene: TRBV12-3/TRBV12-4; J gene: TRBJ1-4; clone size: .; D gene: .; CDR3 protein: CASSLRGARATNEKLFF; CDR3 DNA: TGTGCCAGCAGTTTGCGGGGGGCCAGAGCAACTAATGAAAAACTGTTTTTT
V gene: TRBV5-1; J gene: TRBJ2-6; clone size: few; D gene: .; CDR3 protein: CASSLLTSGANVLTF; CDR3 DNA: TGCGCCAGCAGCTTGTTAACCTCTGGGGCCAACGTCCTGACTTTC
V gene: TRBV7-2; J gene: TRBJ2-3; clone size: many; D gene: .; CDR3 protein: CASSLVNPTDTQYF; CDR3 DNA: TGTGCCAGCAGCCTCGTTAACCCCACAGATACGCAGTATTTT
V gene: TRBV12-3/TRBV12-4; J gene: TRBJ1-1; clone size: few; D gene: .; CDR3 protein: CASSPTGYTEAFF; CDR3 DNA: TGTGCCAGCAGCCCGACAGGTTACACTGAAGCTTTCTTT